This T cell receptor (beta chain) was captured in a study of shared clonotypes between healthy human individuals. TCRdb keeps only in-frame clones here, not all; method: immunoSEQ multiplex PCR. This sample has some 1.4 million clones, with 95% to 97% found just once. Worth noting for this clone: Its antigen remains unknown.

Findings of the study overall: Shared clonotypes across all four donors exceeded non-shared ones in generation probability. With few donors, the genetic and exposure-history diversity represented was limited.

V was pared by 2 bases and J by 1 base, with 11 bases between. CDR3 length: 15 residues. The germline CDR1 and CDR2 sequences are MNHEY and SVGAGI. J is TRBJ1-1 and V is TRBV6-5; D possibly corresponds to TRBD1 (5 bases). The specimen was naive CD4+ T cells sorted from blood. The sample's subset: CD45RA+ positively selected. The TCR was taken from a young man in good health. CDR3 nucleotide sequence: TGTGCCAGCAGTTACAGTGGGGACGCGAACACTGAAGCTTTCTTT. This codes for CASSYSGDANTEAFF.